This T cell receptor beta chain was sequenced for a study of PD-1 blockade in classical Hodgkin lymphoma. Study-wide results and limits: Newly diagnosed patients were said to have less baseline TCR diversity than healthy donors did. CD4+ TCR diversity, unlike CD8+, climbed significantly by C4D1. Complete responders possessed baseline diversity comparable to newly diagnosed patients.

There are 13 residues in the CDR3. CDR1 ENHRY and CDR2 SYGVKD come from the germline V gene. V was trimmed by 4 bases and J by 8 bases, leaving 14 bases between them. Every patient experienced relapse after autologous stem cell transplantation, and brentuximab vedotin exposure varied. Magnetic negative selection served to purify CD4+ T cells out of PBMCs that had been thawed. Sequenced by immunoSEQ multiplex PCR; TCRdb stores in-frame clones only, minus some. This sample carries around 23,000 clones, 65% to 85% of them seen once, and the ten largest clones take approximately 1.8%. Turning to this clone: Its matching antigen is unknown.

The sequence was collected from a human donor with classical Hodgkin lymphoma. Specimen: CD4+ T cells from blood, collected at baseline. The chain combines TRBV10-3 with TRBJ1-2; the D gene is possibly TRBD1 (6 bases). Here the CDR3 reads CAISVTGPQGYTF. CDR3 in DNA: TGTGCCATCAGTGTTACAGGGCCTCAGGGCTACACCTTC.